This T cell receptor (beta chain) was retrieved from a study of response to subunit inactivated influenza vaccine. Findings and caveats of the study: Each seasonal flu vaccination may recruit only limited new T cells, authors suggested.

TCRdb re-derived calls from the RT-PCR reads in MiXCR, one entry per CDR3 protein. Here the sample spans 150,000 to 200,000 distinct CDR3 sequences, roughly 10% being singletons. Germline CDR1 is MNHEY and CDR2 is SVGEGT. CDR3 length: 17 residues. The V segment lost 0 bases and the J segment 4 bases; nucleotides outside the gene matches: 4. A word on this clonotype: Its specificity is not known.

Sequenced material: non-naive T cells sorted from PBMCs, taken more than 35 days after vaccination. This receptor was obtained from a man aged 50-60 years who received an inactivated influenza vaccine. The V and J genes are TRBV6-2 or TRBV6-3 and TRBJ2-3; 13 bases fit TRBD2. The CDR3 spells CASSYSMGLAGSDTQYF. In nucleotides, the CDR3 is TGTGCCAGCAGTTACTCGATGGGACTAGCGGGATCAGATACGCAGTATTTT.